This record concerns one TCR beta chain sequence. This sample was included in a study of blood T cell repertoires in COVID-19. Study-level background: Spain, Italy and the United States supplied samples that represented acute and convalescent COVID-19. T cells, B-cell-depleted T cells, or PBMCs provided the cDNA or gDNA that served as material.

The V end lost 3 bases, the J end lost 0 bases, and 5 bases lay between the germline ends. The CDR3 consists of 12 residues. Per the germline V gene, CDR1 is GTSNPN and CDR2 is SVGIG (reference sequence). Original methodology: It was from reference gene primer amplification that nucleated cell counts were estimated. This table comes from immunoSEQ multiplex PCR, and its TCRdb copy is limited to in-frame clones, with some not included. Clonal size and the V and J genes are those of that table, whereas D and trimming came from the DNA. In the table there are about 220,000 clones, around 90% of which are singletons. Study members were between about 18 and 95 years old and lived in fewer than 30 US regions.

The rearrangement links TRBV30 to TRBJ1-2; D unclear. The receptor's source is a woman between 50 and 59 years old with acute COVID-19. Sequencing used PBMCs or T cells enriched from blood (not recorded which). The CDR3 nucleotides read TGTGCCTGGAGGACTGCTAACTATGGCTACACCTTC. Protein sequence: CAWRTANYGYTF.